This entry lists 23 T cell receptor beta chains sequenced from one sample in a study of OX40 agonist ivuxolimab in advanced cancers. TCRdb keeps only in-frame clones here, not all; method: immunoSEQ multiplex PCR. The data contain tens of thousands of clones, 65% to 90% of them singletons. Sequences were derived from CD4+ or CD8+ T cells sorted from blood, sampled in a trial of the OX40 agonist ivuxolimab. The receptors derive from an adult with an advanced solid tumor such as melanoma, head and neck, liver or kidney cancer.

The sample holds a few counts of this clone. This chain links TRBV6-6 with TRBJ1-2; 7 nucleotides align to TRBD1. Per germline, CDR1 MNHNY and CDR2 SVGAGI (reference sequence). CDR3 length: 15 amino acids. J lost 8 bases, V lost 6 bases, and 15 bases had no gene match. This CDR3 reads CASRGYKGAGEGYTF. Written as DNA, the CDR3 is TGTGCCAGCAGGGGGTATAAGGGGGCCGGGGAAGGCTACACCTTC.

This sequence joins TRBV4-1 and TRBJ1-5, with D uncertain. This CDR3 has 16 amino acids. Trimming removed 1 base at V and 1 base at J, with 11 bases between. Germline CDR1 is MGHRA and CDR2 is YSYEKL. Written as DNA, the CDR3 is TGCGCCAGCAGCCAAGGCGATGGCGCCAGCAATCAGCCCCAGCATTTT. Its translation: CASSQGDGASNQPQHF.

V is TRBV30 and J is TRBJ2-1; D perhaps matches TRBD2 (6 bases). Germline-derived CDR1 and CDR2 are GTSNPN and SVGIG (reference sequence). V was shortened by 3 bases and J by 6 bases, with 15 bases between the two germline ends. The CDR3 totals 14 residues. The CDR3 here is CAWRGGATINEQFF. The CDR3 DNA reads TGTGCCTGGAGAGGCGGGGCCACTATCAATGAGCAGTTCTTC.

This rearrangement joins TRBV6-5 to TRBJ1-6; a weak D match, TRBD1 (5 bases). V lost 3 bases and J 6 bases, leaving 15 bases between the germline ends. From germline, CDR1 is MNHEY and CDR2 SVGAGI. This CDR3 comprises 16 residues. CDR3 nucleotides: TGTGCCAGCAGTTATCAACTGACCGGGGGTAATTCACCCCTCCACTTT. Protein: CASSYQLTGGNSPLHF.

The chain has TRBV6-1 and TRBJ2-7, with D uncertain. V lost 2 bases to trimming and J lost 0 bases, with 17 bases between them. The CDR3 is made up of 17 amino acids. Germline V gene data show CDR1 as MNHNS and CDR2 as SASEGT. The CDR3 sequence is CASSELGRQSFSYEQYF. The CDR3 DNA sequence: TGTGCCAGCAGTGAACTGGGAAGGCAGTCCTTCTCCTACGAGCAGTACTTC.

The V call is TRBV19, the J call TRBJ1-5; 7 positions match TRBD1. The trim removed 7 bases at V and 2 bases at J, leaving 5 bases unmatched. The CDR3 runs to 14 residues. In germline, CDR1 is LNHDA, CDR2 SQIVND (reference sequence). The CDR3 here is CASKAGTGNQPQHF. The CDR3 DNA reads as TGTGCCAGTAAGGCAGGGACAGGCAATCAGCCCCAGCATTTT.

The chain is built from TRBV2 and TRBJ1-5, with TRBD1 matching 9 bases. Germline V gene data show CDR1 as SNHLY and CDR2 as FYNNEI. The CDR3 runs 14 residues. V trimming: 5 bases; J trimming: 4 bases; junction bases outside the gene matches: 3. CDR3 protein: CASSRTGANQPQHF. For the CDR3, the DNA is TGTGCCAGCAGTAGGACAGGGGCAAATCAGCCCCAGCATTTT.

This chain connects TRBV6-6 to TRBJ2-2; D gene uncertain. Trimming took off 7 bases at V and 0 bases at J, with 9 bases between the two ends. CDR1 and CDR2 (germline): MNHNY, SVGAGI (reference sequence). The CDR3 consists of 14 residues. For the CDR3, the DNA is TGTGCCAGCAACACACCGGCGAACACCGGGGAGCTGTTTTTT. Translating gives CASNTPANTGELFF.

The chain is built from TRBV25-1 and TRBJ2-5, with a weak D call TRBD2 (6 bases). The CDR3 spans 15 residues. Germline assignment: CDR1 MGHDK and CDR2 SYGVNS. V lost 3 bases to trimming and J lost 1 base, with 12 bases between them. The chain's CDR3 is CASSDSSGPQETQYF. The CDR3 nucleotides are TGTGCCAGCAGTGATAGTAGCGGACCCCAAGAGACCCAGTACTTC.

The chain joins TRBV5-1 to TRBJ2-1, with 10 bases lining up with TRBD2. Germline loops: CDR1 SGHRS, CDR2 YFSETQ. V shed 1 base and J 2 bases; nucleotides not matched to a gene: 3. This CDR3 contains 16 residues. CDR3 amino acids: CASSLTSGVTYNEQFF. The CDR3 bases are TGCGCCAGCAGCTTGACTAGCGGGGTAACCTACAATGAGCAGTTCTTC.

This clone was observed a single time. J is TRBJ1-2 and V is TRBV7-2; 7 positions match TRBD1. V shed 4 bases, J shed 4 bases, and the junction held 15 bases outside the gene matches. CDR3 length: 17 residues. Germline V gene sequence: CDR1 SGHTA, CDR2 FQGNSA. In DNA, the CDR3 is TGTGCCAGCAGCTCGCTTTGGGGACAGCAAAATGTCTATGGCTACACCTTC. Amino acid sequence: CASSSLWGQQNVYGYTF. The whole variable domain, remainder taken from reference TRBV7-2 and TRBJ1-2, is GAGVSQSPSNKVTEKGKDVELRCDPISGHTALYWYRQSLGQGLEFLIYFQGNSAPDKSGLPSDRFSAERTGGSVSTLTIQRTQQEDSAVYLCASSSLWGQQNVYGYTFGSGTRLTVV.

The chain combines TRBV28 with TRBJ2-7; D unclear. CDR3 size: 12 residues. Trimming stripped 1 base from V and 1 base from J, with 2 bases between. The germline V gene encodes CDR1 MDHEN and CDR2 SYDVKM. The CDR3 reads CASSLFSYEQYF. The CDR3 DNA reads as TGTGCCAGCAGTTTATTTTCCTACGAGCAGTACTTC. Variable domain in full (rest from reference TRBV28 and TRBJ2-7): DVKVTQSSRYLVKRTGEKVFLECVQDMDHENMFWYRQDPGLGLRLIYFSYDVKMKEKGDIPEGYSVSREKKERFSLILESASTNQTSMYLCASSLFSYEQYFGPGTRLTVT.

The V and J genes are TRBV2 and TRBJ2-4, with no clear D. Germline V gene sequence: CDR1 SNHLY, CDR2 FYNNEI. The length of the CDR3 is 14 residues. V was clipped by 6 bases and J by 0 bases, with 9 bases between them. CDR3 sequence (DNA): TGTGCCAGCAGGGGTCGGCTAGCCAAAAACATTCAGTACTTC. It is translated as CASRGRLAKNIQYF.

The chain couples TRBV19 to TRBJ1-1, with 8 nucleotides matching TRBD1. This CDR3 contains 13 residues. Germline V CDR1 and CDR2: LNHDA, SQIVND (reference sequence). V lost 9 bases to trimming and J lost 1 base; unmatched junction nucleotides: 4. CDR3 sequence (DNA): TGTGCCAGCAGAGACAGGGGGAACACTGAAGCTTTCTTT. Translating it yields CASRDRGNTEAFF.

The chain links TRBV28 to TRBJ2-2, with 10 positions matching TRBD2. The germline CDR1 and CDR2 sequences are MDHEN and SYDVKM. The CDR3 runs to 17 residues. With V trimmed by 2 bases and J by 7 bases, 10 bases remained unmatched. In nucleotides, the CDR3 is TGTGCCAGCAGTTTAGCGGGATCAACTAGCGGGGACGGGGAGCTGTTTTTT. Residues: CASSLAGSTSGDGELFF.

The CDR3 DNA sequence: TGTGCCAGCAGCAGAACAGGGAAGAAAGGTGAAAAACTGTTTTTT. It codes for CASSRTGKKGEKLFF. V is TRBV6-5 and J is TRBJ1-4, with a tentative D call TRBD1 (6 bases). There are 15 residues in the CDR3. Deletions cut 6 bases from V and 7 bases from J, with 18 bases between. CDR1 MNHEY and CDR2 SVGAGI come from the germline V gene.

V and J are TRBV5-1 and TRBJ2-3, with TRBD1 matching over 9 bases. The CDR3 length is 17 residues. V was clipped by 5 bases and J by 0 bases; unmatched bases: 10. The germline V gene has CDR1 SGHRS and CDR2 YFSETQ. The CDR3: CASRPAAGTGSTDTQYF. In DNA form, the CDR3 reads TGCGCCAGCAGACCCGCCGCCGGGACAGGGAGCACAGATACGCAGTATTTT.

The chain carries TRBV7-9 and TRBJ2-7, with TRBD1 matching 7 bases. V gave up 1 base and J gave up 1 base; unmatched junction bases: 1. CDR1 and CDR2 from the germline V gene are SEHNR and FQNEAQ (reference sequence). This CDR3 contains 14 residues. The CDR3 DNA follows: TGTGCCAGCAGCTTAGGGGGACAGTCCTACGAGCAGTACTTC. Translating it yields CASSLGGQSYEQYF. Complete variable domain (other parts from reference TRBV7-9 and TRBJ2-7): DTGVSQNPRHKITKRGQNVTFRCDPISEHNRLYWYRQTLGQGPEFLTYFQNEAQLEKSRLLSDRFSAERPKGSFSTLEIQRTEQGDSAMYLCASSLGGQSYEQYFGPGTRLTVT.

The chain couples TRBV5-1 to TRBJ2-3; D tentatively fits TRBD1 or TRBD2 (5 bases each). CDR3 length: 15 amino acids. From germline, CDR1 is SGHRS and CDR2 YFSETQ. With 2 bases removed from V and 8 bases from J, the gap between germline ends came to 18 bases. CDR3 sequence: CASSFRDRPVGTQYF. The CDR3 nucleotides are TGCGCCAGCAGCTTCAGGGACCGGCCGGTTGGTACGCAGTATTTT.

The gene calls are TRBV2 and TRBJ1-2; D gene ambiguous. Trimming cost V 2 bases and J 0 bases, with 7 bases left between them. The CDR3 is made up of 14 amino acids. Germline assignment: CDR1 SNHLY and CDR2 FYNNEI. As DNA, the CDR3 is TGTGCCAGCAGTGAAATGGGGTCTAACTATGGCTACACCTTC. This translates into CASSEMGSNYGYTF.

This rearrangement joins TRBV4-3 to TRBJ2-7; D call uncertain. CDR3 length: 14 residues. V dropped 1 base and J dropped 0 bases, with 7 bases sitting between them. CDR1 LGHNA and CDR2 YSLEER come from the germline V gene. For the CDR3, the DNA is TGCGCCAGCAGCCAAGTGGTAGGCTCCTACGAGCAGTACTTC. It encodes CASSQVVGSYEQYF.

The J gene is TRBJ2-2, the V gene TRBV10-2; D call uncertain. Germline loops: CDR1 WSHSY, CDR2 SAAADI. V shed 3 bases and J shed 8 bases, with 13 bases lying between them. The CDR3 has 14 residues. This CDR3 reads CASSDSGKAGELFF. CDR3 DNA: TGCGCCAGCAGTGATAGTGGGAAGGCGGGGGAGCTGTTTTTT.

Here the CDR3 DNA reads TGTGCCAGCAGTGAAGGGGACGGCTCTGGAAACACCATATATTTT. Its protein product is CASSEGDGSGNTIYF. The chain uses TRBV2 and TRBJ1-3; possibly TRBD1 for D (5 bases). CDR1 and CDR2 from the germline V gene are SNHLY and FYNNEI. This CDR3 has 15 amino acids. The V end was cut by 1 base, the J end by 0 bases, with 7 bases between.